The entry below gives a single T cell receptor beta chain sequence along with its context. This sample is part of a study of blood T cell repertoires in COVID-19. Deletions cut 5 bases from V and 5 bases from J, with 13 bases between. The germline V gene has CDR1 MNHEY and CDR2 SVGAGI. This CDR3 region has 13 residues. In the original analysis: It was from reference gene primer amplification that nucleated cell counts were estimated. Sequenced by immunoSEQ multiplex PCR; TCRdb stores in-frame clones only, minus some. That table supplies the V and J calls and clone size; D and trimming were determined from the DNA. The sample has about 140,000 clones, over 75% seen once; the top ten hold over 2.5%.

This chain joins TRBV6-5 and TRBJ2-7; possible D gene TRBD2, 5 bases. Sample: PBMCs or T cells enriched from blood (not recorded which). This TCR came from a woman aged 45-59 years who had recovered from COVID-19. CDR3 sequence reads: CASSPLTRDEQYF. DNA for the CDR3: TGTGCCAGCAGTCCCCTCACTAGGGACGAGCAGTACTTC.